Below, 28 T cell receptor beta chains from the same sample are listed, as sequenced in a study of graft-versus-host responses after intestinal transplantation. TCRdb keeps only in-frame clones here, not all; method: immunoSEQ multiplex PCR. The table has 4,500 or so clones, approximately 30% seen once; the top ten hold roughly 7.4%. Sequences were derived from alloreactive CD4+ T cells from a mixed lymphocyte reaction culture, sampled before transplantation. Subset: CFSE-low proliferating T cells sorted from roughly six-day pre-transplant mixed lymphocyte reaction (GvH or HvG direction). These receptors originate from a human patient who was an organ donor for intestinal transplantation.

This chain joins TRBV7-9 and TRBJ2-7, with a tentative D call TRBD1 (6 bases). Germline V gives CDR1 SEHNR, CDR2 FQNEAQ (reference sequence). The CDR3 is made up of 12 amino acids. V was trimmed by 2 bases and J by 4 bases, leaving 6 bases between them. For the CDR3, the DNA is TGTGCCAGCAGCTTACAGGGGTACGAGCAGTACTTC. It translates to CASSLQGYEQYF. Combining the CDR3 with reference TRBV7-9 and TRBJ2-7 gives the whole variable domain DTGVSQNPRHKITKRGQNVTFRCDPISEHNRLYWYRQTLGQGPEFLTYFQNEAQLEKSRLLSDRFSAERPKGSFSTLEIQRTEQGDSAMYLCASSLQGYEQYFGPGTRLTVT.

This clone was picked up a small number of times. The rearrangement uses TRBV19 and TRBJ1-2; D ambiguous. The CDR3 has 13 residues. Trimming pared 5 bases from V and 2 bases from J, leaving 9 bases between. Germline CDR1 LNHDA, CDR2 SQIVND (reference sequence). The CDR3 nucleotides are TGTGCCAGTAGTCTCCCCGGGAACTATGGCTACACCTTC. It yields the protein CASSLPGNYGYTF.

This clone was counted a few times. The genes are TRBV7-2 and TRBJ1-5, with TRBD1 identical over 7 bases. This CDR3 region has 16 residues. With 5 bases clipped from V and 5 bases from J, the junction kept 12 bases outside the gene matches. The germline V gene has CDR1 SGHTA and CDR2 FQGNSA. CDR3 amino acids: CASSQGGGKGYQPQHF. In DNA form, the CDR3 reads TGTGCCAGCAGCCAGGGAGGGGGCAAGGGGTATCAGCCCCAGCATTTT.

This chain joins TRBV18 and TRBJ2-7, with 8 bases lining up with TRBD2. From germline, CDR1 is KGHSH and CDR2 LQKENI. J lost 1 base, V lost 3 bases, and 5 bases had no gene match. The CDR3 extends over 15 amino acids. The CDR3 coding sequence is TGTGCCAGCTCACCTCAGCGGGGGAGTTCCTACGAGCAGTACTTC. Translating it yields CASSPQRGSSYEQYF.

The CDR3 nucleotides are TGTGCCAGCAGCTTACAGGGGTACGAGCAGTACTTC. This encodes CASSLQGYEQYF. This chain connects TRBV11-3 to TRBJ2-7; D is perhaps TRBD1 (6 bases). CDR3 length: 12 amino acids. V lost 2 bases to trimming and J lost 4 bases, with 6 bases between them. The germline gives CDR1 SGHNT, CDR2 YENEEA.

This clone is categorized as large. The CDR3 is CASSTTGPYGYTF. The CDR3, as DNA: TGTGCCAGCTCTACGACAGGGCCCTATGGCTACACCTTC. This chain connects TRBV7-9 to TRBJ1-2; 7 bases map to TRBD1. V lost 8 bases, J lost 4 bases, and 7 bases stayed unmatched. From germline, CDR1 is SEHNR and CDR2 FQNEAQ (reference sequence). The CDR3 is made up of 13 amino acids.

V and J are TRBV23-1 and TRBJ2-5; 10 bases are a match to TRBD2. TRBV23-1 belongs to the ORF category, with a function that is uncertain. J lost 3 bases, V lost 8 bases, and 9 bases had no gene match. The CDR3 is 15 amino acids. CDR3 in DNA: TGCGCCAGCGGGGGGGGACTAGCGATGAAAGAGACCCAGTACTTC. Translation gives CASGGGLAMKETQYF.

This clone was picked up a small number of times. The J gene is TRBJ1-4, the V gene TRBV15, with D tentatively TRBD1 (6 bases). Germline CDR1 and CDR2: LNHNV and YYDKDF (reference sequence). There are 14 residues in the CDR3. Trimming shortened V by 1 base and J by 7 bases, and 10 bases separated the two germline ends. CDR3 loop: CATSRGRGGEKLFF. The CDR3 DNA reads TGTGCCACCAGCAGAGGCAGGGGAGGTGAAAAACTGTTTTTT.

This clone was counted a few times. The chain is built from TRBV6-1 and TRBJ1-2; D not resolved. The germline V and J ends were trimmed by 10 bases and 3 bases, with 12 bases remaining between them. This CDR3 is 12 amino acids long. The germline V gene encodes CDR1 MNHNS and CDR2 SASEGT. CDR3 nucleotides: TGTGCCACCCCGGCGGTTTACTATGGCTACACCTTC. Its protein is CATPAVYYGYTF.

V gene TRBV5-6 combines with J gene TRBJ2-6; D is possibly TRBD1 (5 bases). Germline V CDR1 and CDR2: SGHDT, YYEEEE. V dropped 1 base and J dropped 2 bases, with 7 bases sitting between them. This CDR3 region has 15 residues. The CDR3 region has the DNA TGTGCCAGCAGCTTGCTGGGGCCTGGGGCCAACGTCCTGACTTTC. Translation: CASSLLGPGANVLTF.

In this sample, this clone turned up a few times. No conserved phenylalanine or tryptophan ends this CDR3, so it is likely a read error. Because the CDR3's place on the DNA is in doubt, the DNA is left out and the CDR3 is given as listed by TCRdb. This chain uses TRBV6-5 with TRBJ2-7; the table names TRBD1, a call not compared with the DNA. The CDR3 is 11 amino acids long, termini counted. Germline assignment: CDR1 MNHEY and CDR2 SVGAGI. The CDR3 reads CASAGETRAVL.

J is TRBJ1-4 and V is TRBV5-1, with D unclear. Per germline, CDR1 SGHRS and CDR2 YFSETQ. V was shortened by 1 base and J by 0 bases, with 4 bases between the two germline ends. CDR3 size: 14 residues. DNA of the CDR3: TGCGCCAGCAGCTTGACAGCAACTAATGAAAAACTGTTTTTT. It translates to CASSLTATNEKLFF.

This chain joins TRBV4-1 and TRBJ2-3; possible D gene TRBD1, 5 bases. Trimming removed 3 bases from V and 0 bases from J, with 16 bases in between. Germline CDR1 is MGHRA and CDR2 is YSYEKL. The CDR3 has 17 amino acids. The CDR3 nucleotides read TGCGCCAGCAGCCAGGACCCTAGGGGTCCTAGCACAGATACGCAGTATTTT. Amino acids: CASSQDPRGPSTDTQYF.

This chain joins TRBV7-9 and TRBJ2-5, with 9 bases that match TRBD2. The V gene end was trimmed by 5 bases and the J gene end by 5 bases; junction bases not matched to a gene: 9. Germline CDR1 SEHNR, CDR2 FQNEAQ (reference sequence). CDR3 size: 15 residues. The CDR3 nucleotides are TGTGCCAGCAGCCAAGGCGGGGGGGCTGGGGAGACCCAGTACTTC. It specifies CASSQGGGAGETQYF.

This clone was seen a few times. This chain's CDR3 is CASSLGWGYGYTF. CDR3 nucleotide sequence: TGTGCCAGCAGCTTAGGGTGGGGCTATGGCTACACCTTC. The chain has TRBV7-3 and TRBJ1-2; D is unclear. Germline V CDR1 and CDR2: SGHTA, FQGTGA. This CDR3 contains 13 residues. Trimming cost V 2 bases and J 4 bases, with 8 bases left between them.

This clone was counted a few times. This chain joins TRBV7-9 and TRBJ2-2; D gene uncertain. Between the trimmed V and J ends, which lost 6 bases and 1 base, there was a span of 21 bases. The CDR3 has 18 amino acids. Germline CDR1 is SEHNR and CDR2 is FQNEAQ (reference sequence). The CDR3 reads CASRQHVRPLLNTGELFF. The CDR3 bases are TGTGCCAGCAGGCAACACGTGAGGCCCCTCCTGAACACCGGGGAGCTGTTTTTT. Full variable domain (outside the CDR3, taken from reference TRBV7-9 and TRBJ2-2): DTGVSQNPRHKITKRGQNVTFRCDPISEHNRLYWYRQTLGQGPEFLTYFQNEAQLEKSRLLSDRFSAERPKGSFSTLEIQRTEQGDSAMYLCASRQHVRPLLNTGELFFGEGSRLTVL.

The V call is TRBV10-3, the J call TRBJ1-2; D may be TRBD1 (6 bases). V dropped 7 bases and J dropped 5 bases, with 14 bases sitting between them. The CDR3 runs to 13 residues. Germline assignment: CDR1 ENHRY and CDR2 SYGVKD. CDR3 sequence: CAIKRSGAYGYTF. Written as DNA, the CDR3 is TGTGCCATCAAAAGGTCAGGGGCATATGGCTACACCTTC.

This clone is termed medium-sized. The chain is built from TRBV30 and TRBJ2-3; 9 bases align to TRBD2. CDR1 is GTSNPN, CDR2 SVGIG, per germline (reference sequence). The CDR3 extends over 14 amino acids. J was trimmed by 5 bases and V by 3 bases; bases with no gene match: 6. The CDR3 nucleotides are TGTGCCTGGAGGTGGCGGGGGGGAATAGATACGCAGTATTTT. Translated, it gives CAWRWRGGIDTQYF.

The count of this clone is one. The gene calls are TRBV2 and TRBJ2-3; 14 bases fit TRBD2. The trim removed 6 bases at V and 5 bases at J, leaving 7 bases unmatched. The CDR3 sequence is 16 residues long. Germline V gene data show CDR1 as SNHLY and CDR2 as FYNNEI. This CDR3 reads CASRGLAGAVGDTQYF. CDR3 in DNA: TGTGCCAGCAGGGGACTAGCGGGGGCAGTAGGAGATACGCAGTATTTT.

By frequency in the sample, this clone is medium-sized. Other DNA sequences in the same sample also yield this CDR3. The CDR3 protein is CASSPDRANYGYTF. In DNA form, the CDR3 reads TGTGCCAGCAGCCCCGACAGGGCTAACTATGGCTACACCTTC. V is TRBV7-2 and J is TRBJ1-2; 7 nucleotides line up with TRBD1. The V and J ends lost 5 bases and 0 bases, in that order; junction bases with no gene match: 3. This CDR3 contains 14 residues. The germline V gene encodes CDR1 SGHTA and CDR2 FQGNSA.

This clone was seen a handful of times. This chain uses TRBV6-6 with TRBJ1-1; D uncertain. Germline V lookup: CDR1 MNHNY, CDR2 SVGAGI (reference sequence). The length of the CDR3 is 15 residues. V was pared by 4 bases and J by 1 base, with 13 bases between. The chain's CDR3 is CASSLSWTWNTEAFF. The CDR3, as DNA: TGTGCCAGCAGTTTATCCTGGACCTGGAACACTGAAGCTTTCTTT.

The rearrangement joins TRBV5-1 to TRBJ2-2; 7 nucleotides agree with TRBD2. CDR1 is SGHRS and CDR2 is YFSETQ in the germline V gene. The V segment lost 0 bases and the J segment 4 bases; nucleotides outside the gene matches: 0. This CDR3 has 14 residues. The chain's CDR3 is CASSLAGGTGELFF. The CDR3 nucleotides are TGCGCCAGCAGCTTGGCGGGGGGCACCGGGGAGCTGTTTTTT.

The rearrangement joins TRBV7-2 to TRBJ2-3, with 13 bases aligning to TRBD2. CDR1 SGHTA and CDR2 FQGNSA come from the germline V gene. The junction had 3 bases not matched to a gene; V was cut back by 0 bases and J by 3 bases. The CDR3 spans 17 residues. CDR3 sequence (DNA): TGTGCCAGCAGCTTAGCCGGGACTAGCGGGGCTACAGATACGCAGTATTTT. This sequence encodes CASSLAGTSGATDTQYF.

The chain joins TRBV27 to TRBJ2-6, with D perhaps TRBD1 (5 bases). V lost 2 bases and J lost 0, with 11 bases in between. In germline, CDR1 is MNHEY, CDR2 SMNVEV (reference sequence). The CDR3 has 17 residues. The CDR3, as DNA: TGTGCCAGCAGTTTACAGGGCAGCTTCTCTGGGGCCAACGTCCTGACTTTC. The encoded protein is CASSLQGSFSGANVLTF.

This clone is labeled medium-sized. The chain combines TRBV5-1 with TRBJ1-1, with 8 bases matching TRBD1. Germline V lookup: CDR1 SGHRS, CDR2 YFSETQ. V gave up 4 bases and J gave up 4 bases; unmatched junction bases: 6. This CDR3 has 14 amino acids. CDR3 DNA sequence: TGCGCCAGCAGCCCGGGCGACAGGGGCACTGAAGCTTTCTTT. This translates into CASSPGDRGTEAFF.

This chain connects TRBV2 to TRBJ1-5, with D hard to call. The CDR3 contains 15 residues. CDR1 SNHLY and CDR2 FYNNEI come from the germline V gene. V lost 7 bases, J lost 0 bases, and 13 bases lay in between. Here the CDR3 DNA reads TGTGCCAGCACAATCAGGCCGCCTAGCAATCAGCCCCAGCATTTT. Its translation is CASTIRPPSNQPQHF.

The chain employs TRBV10-2 and TRBJ1-4, with TRBD1 as a possible D gene (6 bases). CDR1 and CDR2 (germline): WSHSY, SAAADI. The CDR3 runs 17 residues. Trimming cost V 2 bases and J 0 bases, with 13 bases left between them. CDR3 region: CASSEPTGGATNEKLFF. The CDR3 nucleotides are TGCGCCAGCAGTGAGCCAACGGGGGGCGCAACTAATGAAAAACTGTTTTTT.

This chain joins TRBV4-3 and TRBJ1-1; D uncertain. CDR3 size: 14 residues. Germline lookup yields CDR1 LGHNA and CDR2 YSLEER. Trimming stripped 1 base from V and 1 base from J, with 7 bases between. The CDR3 sequence is CASSQVRQNTEAFF. As DNA, the CDR3 is TGCGCCAGCAGCCAAGTTCGGCAGAACACTGAAGCTTTCTTT.